This T cell receptor (beta chain) stems from a study of cytomegalovirus exposure and HLA in healthy donors. The CDR3 has 12 amino acids. Trimming took off 2 bases at V and 3 bases at J, with 4 bases between the two ends. Germline V gives CDR1 WSHSY, CDR2 SAAADI. The PCR was carried out with 60 Vbeta primers and 13 Jbeta primers. Repertoires were generated with immunoSEQ multiplex PCR, while TCRdb's copy carries only in-frame clones and drops some. The top ten hold about 2.9% of the sample, which has about 180,000 clones, roughly four fifths seen once. The V and J genes are TRBV10-2 and TRBJ1-1; no clear D. Sequencing input: PBMCs. The receptor comes from a male donor in good health and CMV-seronegative. CDR3 coding DNA: TGCGCCAGCAGTGAGGCGGACACTGAAGCTTTCTTT. Translating it yields CASSEADTEAFF.